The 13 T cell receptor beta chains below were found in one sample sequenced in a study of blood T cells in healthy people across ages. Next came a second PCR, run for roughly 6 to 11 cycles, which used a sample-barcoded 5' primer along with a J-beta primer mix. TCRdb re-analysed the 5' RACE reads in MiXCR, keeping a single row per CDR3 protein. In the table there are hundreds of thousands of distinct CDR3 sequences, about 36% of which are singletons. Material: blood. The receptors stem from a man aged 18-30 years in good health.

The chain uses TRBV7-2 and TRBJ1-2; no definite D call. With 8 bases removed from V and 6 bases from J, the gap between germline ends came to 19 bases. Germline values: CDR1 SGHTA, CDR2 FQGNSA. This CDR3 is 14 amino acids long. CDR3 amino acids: CASLLEWGADGYTF. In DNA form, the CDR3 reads TGTGCCAGCCTCCTCGAGTGGGGTGCGGATGGCTACACCTTC. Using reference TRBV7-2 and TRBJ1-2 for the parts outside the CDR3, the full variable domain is GAGVSQSPSNKVTEKGKDVELRCDPISGHTALYWYRQSLGQGLEFLIYFQGNSAPDKSGLPSDRFSAERTGGSVSTLTIQRTQQEDSAVYLCASLLEWGADGYTFGSGTRLTVV.

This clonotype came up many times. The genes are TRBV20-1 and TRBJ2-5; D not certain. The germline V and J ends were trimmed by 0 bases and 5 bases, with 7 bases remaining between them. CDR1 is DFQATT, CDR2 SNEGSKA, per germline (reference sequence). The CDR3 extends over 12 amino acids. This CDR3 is CSARDVAETQYF. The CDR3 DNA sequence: TGCAGTGCTAGAGATGTTGCGGAGACCCAGTACTTC.

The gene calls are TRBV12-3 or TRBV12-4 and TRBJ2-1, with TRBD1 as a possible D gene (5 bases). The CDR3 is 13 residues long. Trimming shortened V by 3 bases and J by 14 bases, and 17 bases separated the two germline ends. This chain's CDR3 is CASSFDRGPRKFF. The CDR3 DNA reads TGTGCCAGCAGTTTTGATAGGGGTCCCAGGAAGTTCTTC.

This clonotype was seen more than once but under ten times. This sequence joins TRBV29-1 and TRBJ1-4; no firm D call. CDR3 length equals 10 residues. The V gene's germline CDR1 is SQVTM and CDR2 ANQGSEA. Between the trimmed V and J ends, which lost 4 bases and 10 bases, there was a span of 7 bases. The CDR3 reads CSVGAAKLFF. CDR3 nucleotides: TGCAGCGTTGGGGCGGCAAAACTGTTTTTT.

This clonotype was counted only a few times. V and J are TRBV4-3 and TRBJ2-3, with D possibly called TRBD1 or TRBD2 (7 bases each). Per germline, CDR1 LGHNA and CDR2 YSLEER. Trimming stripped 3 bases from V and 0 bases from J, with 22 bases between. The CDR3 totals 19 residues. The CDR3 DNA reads TGCGCCAGCAGCCAGGGGGGGTGGACAGGAGTCGCTAGCACAGATACGCAGTATTTT. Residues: CASSQGGWTGVASTDTQYF.

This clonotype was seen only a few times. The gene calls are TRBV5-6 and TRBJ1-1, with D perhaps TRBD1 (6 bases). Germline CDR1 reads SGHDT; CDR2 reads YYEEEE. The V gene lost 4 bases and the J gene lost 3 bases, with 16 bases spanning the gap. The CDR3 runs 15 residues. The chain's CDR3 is CASSPLGDTYTEAFF. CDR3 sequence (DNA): TGTGCCAGCAGCCCCTTGGGGGACACCTACACTGAAGCTTTCTTT.

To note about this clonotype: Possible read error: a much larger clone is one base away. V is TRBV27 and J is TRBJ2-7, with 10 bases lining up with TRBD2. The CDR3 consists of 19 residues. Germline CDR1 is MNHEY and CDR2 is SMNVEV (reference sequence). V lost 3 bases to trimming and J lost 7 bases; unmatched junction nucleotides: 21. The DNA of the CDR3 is TGTGCCAGCAGTTTCTTATACGAGGGGCTAGCGGGGGACTACAATGAGCAGTACTTC. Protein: CASSFLYEGLAGDYNEQYF.

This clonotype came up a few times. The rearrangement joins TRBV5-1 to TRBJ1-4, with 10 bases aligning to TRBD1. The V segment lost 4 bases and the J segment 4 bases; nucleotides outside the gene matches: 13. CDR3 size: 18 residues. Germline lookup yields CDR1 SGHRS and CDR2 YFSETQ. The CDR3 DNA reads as TGCGCCAGCAGCCTGGGGCGGGACAGGGGCCCGTATAATGAAAAACTGTTTTTT. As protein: CASSLGRDRGPYNEKLFF.

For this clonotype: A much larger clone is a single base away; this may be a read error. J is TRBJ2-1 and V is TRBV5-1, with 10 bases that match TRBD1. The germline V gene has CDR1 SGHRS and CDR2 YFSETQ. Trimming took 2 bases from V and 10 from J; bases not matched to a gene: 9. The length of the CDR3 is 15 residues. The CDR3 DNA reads TGCGCCAGCAGCTTTGGGACAGGGGAATTCTACGAGCAGTTCTTC. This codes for CASSFGTGEFYEQFF. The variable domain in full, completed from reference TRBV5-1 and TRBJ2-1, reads KAGVTQTPRYLIKTRGQQVTLSCSPISGHRSVSWYQQTPGQGLQFLFEYFSETQRNKGNFPGRFSGRQFSNSRSEMNVSTLELGDSALYLCASSFGTGEFYEQFFGPGTRLTVL.

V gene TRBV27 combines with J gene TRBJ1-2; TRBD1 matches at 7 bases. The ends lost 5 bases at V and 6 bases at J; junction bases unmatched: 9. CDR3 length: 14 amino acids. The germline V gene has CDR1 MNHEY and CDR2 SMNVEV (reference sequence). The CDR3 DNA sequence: TGTGCCAGCAGTAGTGGGACAGCCCCCAATGGCTACACCTTC. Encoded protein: CASSSGTAPNGYTF.

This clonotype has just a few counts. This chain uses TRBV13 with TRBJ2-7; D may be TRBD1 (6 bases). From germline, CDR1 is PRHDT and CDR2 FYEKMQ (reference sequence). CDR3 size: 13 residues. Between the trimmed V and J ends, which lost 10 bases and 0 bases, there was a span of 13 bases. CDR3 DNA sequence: TGTGCCACCACACTGGGACACTCCTACGAGCAGTACTTC. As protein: CATTLGHSYEQYF.

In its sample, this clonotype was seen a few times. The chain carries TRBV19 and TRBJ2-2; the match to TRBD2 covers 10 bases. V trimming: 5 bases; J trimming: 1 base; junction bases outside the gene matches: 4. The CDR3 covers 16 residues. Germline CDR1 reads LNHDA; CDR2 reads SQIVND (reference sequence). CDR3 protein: CASSRRLAGNTGELFF. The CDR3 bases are TGTGCCAGTAGTCGCCGACTAGCGGGGAACACCGGGGAGCTGTTTTTT. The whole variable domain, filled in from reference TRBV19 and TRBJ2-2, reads DGGITQSPKYLFRKEGQNVTLSCEQNLNHDAMYWYRQDPGQGLRLIYYSQIVNDFQKGDIAEGYSVSREKKESFPLTVTSAQKNPTAFYLCASSRRLAGNTGELFFGEGSRLTVL.

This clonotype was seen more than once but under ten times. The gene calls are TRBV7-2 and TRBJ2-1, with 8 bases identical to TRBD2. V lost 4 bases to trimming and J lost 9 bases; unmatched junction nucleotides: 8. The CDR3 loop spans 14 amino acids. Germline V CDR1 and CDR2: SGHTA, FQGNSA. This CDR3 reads CASSSPGLVSEQFF. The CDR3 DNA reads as TGTGCCAGCAGCTCGCCGGGACTAGTTAGTGAGCAGTTCTTC.